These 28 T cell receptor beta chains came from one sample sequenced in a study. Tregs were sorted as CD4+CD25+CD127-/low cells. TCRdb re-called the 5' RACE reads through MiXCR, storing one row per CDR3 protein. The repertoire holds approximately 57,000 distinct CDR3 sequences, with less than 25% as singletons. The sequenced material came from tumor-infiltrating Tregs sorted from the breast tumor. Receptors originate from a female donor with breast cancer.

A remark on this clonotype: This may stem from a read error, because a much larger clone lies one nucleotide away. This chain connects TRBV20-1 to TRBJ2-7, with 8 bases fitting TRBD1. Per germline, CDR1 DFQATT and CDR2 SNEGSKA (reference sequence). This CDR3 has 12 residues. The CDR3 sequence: CRATDRVEEQYF. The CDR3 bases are TGCAGGGCTACGGACAGGGTCGAGGAGCAGTACTTC.

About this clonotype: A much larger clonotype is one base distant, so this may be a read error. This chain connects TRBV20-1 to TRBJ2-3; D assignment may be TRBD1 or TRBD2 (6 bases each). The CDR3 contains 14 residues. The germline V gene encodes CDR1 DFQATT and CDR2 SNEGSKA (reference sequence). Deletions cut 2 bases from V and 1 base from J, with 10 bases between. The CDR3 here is CSARIGGRTDTQYF. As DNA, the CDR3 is TGCAGTGCTAGAATAGGGGGGCGCACAGATACGCAGTATTTT.

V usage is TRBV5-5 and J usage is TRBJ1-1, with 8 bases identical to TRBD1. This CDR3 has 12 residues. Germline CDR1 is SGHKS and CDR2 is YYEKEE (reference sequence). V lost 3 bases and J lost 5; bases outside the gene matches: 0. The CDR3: CASSYRGTEAFF. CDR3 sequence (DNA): TGTGCCAGCAGCTACAGGGGGACTGAAGCTTTCTTT. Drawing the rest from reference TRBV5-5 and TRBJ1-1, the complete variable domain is DAGVTQSPTHLIKTRGQQVTLRCSPISGHKSVSWYQQVLGQGPQFIFQYYEKEERGRGNFPDRFSARQFPNYSSELNVNALLLGDSALYLCASSYRGTEAFFGQGTRLTVV.

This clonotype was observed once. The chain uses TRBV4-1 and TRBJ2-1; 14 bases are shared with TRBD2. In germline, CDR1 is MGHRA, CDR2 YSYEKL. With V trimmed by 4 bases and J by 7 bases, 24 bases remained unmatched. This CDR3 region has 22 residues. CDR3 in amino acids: CASSPRAHTTSGRASGNNEQFF. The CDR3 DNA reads TGCGCCAGCAGCCCCCGGGCCCATACGACTAGCGGGAGGGCCTCAGGAAATAATGAGCAGTTCTTC.

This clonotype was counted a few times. CDR3 nucleotide sequence: TGCGCCAGCAGCTTCTCTACTAGCGGGGGCTCCACCGGGGAGCTGTTTTTT. Translated, it gives CASSFSTSGGSTGELFF. This chain connects TRBV5-1 to TRBJ2-2, with 11 bases fitting TRBD2. CDR3 length: 17 amino acids. After removal of 2 bases from V and 4 bases from J, the junction contained 7 bases not matched to a gene. Germline V gene lookup returns CDR1 SGHRS and CDR2 YFSETQ.

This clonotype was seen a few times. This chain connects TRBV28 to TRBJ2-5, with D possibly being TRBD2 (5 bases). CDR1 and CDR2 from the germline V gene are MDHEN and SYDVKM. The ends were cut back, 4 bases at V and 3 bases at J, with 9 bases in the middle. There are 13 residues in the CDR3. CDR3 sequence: CASSYGVKETQYF. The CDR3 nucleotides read TGTGCCAGCAGTTACGGGGTGAAAGAGACCCAGTACTTC.

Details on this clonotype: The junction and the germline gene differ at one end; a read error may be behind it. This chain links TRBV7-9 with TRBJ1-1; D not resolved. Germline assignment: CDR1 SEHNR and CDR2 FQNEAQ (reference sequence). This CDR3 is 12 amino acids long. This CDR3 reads CASSSGNTEASF. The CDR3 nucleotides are TGTGCCAGCAGCTCTGGGAACACTGAAGCTTCCTTT.

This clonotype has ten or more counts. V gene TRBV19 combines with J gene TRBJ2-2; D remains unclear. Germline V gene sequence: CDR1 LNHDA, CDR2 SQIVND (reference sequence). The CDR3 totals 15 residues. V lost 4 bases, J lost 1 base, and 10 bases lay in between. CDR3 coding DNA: TGTGCCAGTAGTACAGGTTTACGGAACACCGGGGAGCTGTTTTTT. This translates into CASSTGLRNTGELFF.

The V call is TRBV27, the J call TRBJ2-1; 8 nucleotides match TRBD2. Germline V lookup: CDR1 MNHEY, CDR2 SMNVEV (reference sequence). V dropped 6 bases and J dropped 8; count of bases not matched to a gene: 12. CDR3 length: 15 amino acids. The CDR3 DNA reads TGTGCCAGCAGCAGAACCGGGACTAGATCATATGAGCAGTTCTTC. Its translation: CASSRTGTRSYEQFF.

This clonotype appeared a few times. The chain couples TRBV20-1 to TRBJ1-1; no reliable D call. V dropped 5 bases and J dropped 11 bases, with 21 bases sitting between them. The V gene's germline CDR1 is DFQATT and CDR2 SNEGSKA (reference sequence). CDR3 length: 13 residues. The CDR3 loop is CSAHPYLGSSAFF. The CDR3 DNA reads TGCAGTGCTCACCCCTACCTTGGGAGCTCGGCTTTCTTT.

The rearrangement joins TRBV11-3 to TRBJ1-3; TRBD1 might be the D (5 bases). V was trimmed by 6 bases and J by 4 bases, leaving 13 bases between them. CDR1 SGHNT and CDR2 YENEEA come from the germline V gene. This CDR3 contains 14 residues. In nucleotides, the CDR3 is TGTGCCAGCAGGCGGCAGGGCGGCGGAAACACCATATATTTT. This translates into CASRRQGGGNTIYF.

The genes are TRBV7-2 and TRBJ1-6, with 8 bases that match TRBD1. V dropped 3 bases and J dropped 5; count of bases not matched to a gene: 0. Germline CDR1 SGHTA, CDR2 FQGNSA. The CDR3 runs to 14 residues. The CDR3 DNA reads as TGTGCCAGCAGCTTGACAGGGGATAATTCACCCCTCCACTTT. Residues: CASSLTGDNSPLHF. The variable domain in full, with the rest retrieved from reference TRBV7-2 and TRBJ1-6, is GAGVSQSPSNKVTEKGKDVELRCDPISGHTALYWYRQSLGQGLEFLIYFQGNSAPDKSGLPSDRFSAERTGGSVSTLTIQRTQQEDSAVYLCASSLTGDNSPLHFGNGTRLTVT.

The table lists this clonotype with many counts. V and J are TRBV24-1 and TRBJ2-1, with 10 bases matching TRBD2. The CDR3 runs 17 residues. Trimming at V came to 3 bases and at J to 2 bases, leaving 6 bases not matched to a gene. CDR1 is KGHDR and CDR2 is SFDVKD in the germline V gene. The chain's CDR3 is CATSDARTSGAYNEQFF. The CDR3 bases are TGTGCCACCAGTGATGCACGGACTAGCGGCGCCTACAATGAGCAGTTCTTC.

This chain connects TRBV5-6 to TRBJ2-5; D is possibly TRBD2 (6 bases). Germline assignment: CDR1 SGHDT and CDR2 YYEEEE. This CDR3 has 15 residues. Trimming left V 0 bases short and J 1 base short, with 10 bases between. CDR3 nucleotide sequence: TGTGCCAGCAGCTTGGGGGGACTGTCCCAAGAGACCCAGTACTTC. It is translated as CASSLGGLSQETQYF.

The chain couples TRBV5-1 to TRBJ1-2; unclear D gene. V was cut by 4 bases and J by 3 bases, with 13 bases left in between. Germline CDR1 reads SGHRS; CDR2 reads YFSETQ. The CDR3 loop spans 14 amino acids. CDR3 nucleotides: TGCGCCAGCAGCCTAAATCTAATGGACTATGGCTACACCTTC. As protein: CASSLNLMDYGYTF.

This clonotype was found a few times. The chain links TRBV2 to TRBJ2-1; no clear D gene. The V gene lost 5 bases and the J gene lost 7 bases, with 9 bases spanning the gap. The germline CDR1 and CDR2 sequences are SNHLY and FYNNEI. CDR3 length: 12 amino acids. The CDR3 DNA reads TGTGCCAGCAGTACCTTTGGGAATGAGCAGTTCTTC. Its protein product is CASSTFGNEQFF.

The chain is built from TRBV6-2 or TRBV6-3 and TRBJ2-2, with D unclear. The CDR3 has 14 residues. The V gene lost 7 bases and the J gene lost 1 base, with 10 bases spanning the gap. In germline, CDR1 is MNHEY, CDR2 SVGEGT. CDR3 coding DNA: TGTGCCAGCATAAGGAGCAGGAACACCGGGGAGCTGTTTTTT. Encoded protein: CASIRSRNTGELFF.

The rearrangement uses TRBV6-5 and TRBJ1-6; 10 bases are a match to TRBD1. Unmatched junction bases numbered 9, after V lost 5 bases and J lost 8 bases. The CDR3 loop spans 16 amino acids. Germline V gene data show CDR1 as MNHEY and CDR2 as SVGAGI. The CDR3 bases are TGTGCCAGCAGTCCCCCCCCGGGACAGGGGTATTCACCCCTCCACTTT. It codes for CASSPPPGQGYSPLHF.

CDR3 amino acids: CASSFTRGREQYF. The CDR3, as DNA: TGTGCCAGCAGCTTTACCCGAGGGCGGGAGCAGTACTTC. The gene calls are TRBV7-8 and TRBJ2-7; the D gene is possibly TRBD2 (5 bases). V was shortened by 3 bases and J by 7 bases, with 13 bases between the two germline ends. The germline V gene has CDR1 SGHVS and CDR2 FQNEAQ. This CDR3 has 13 residues.

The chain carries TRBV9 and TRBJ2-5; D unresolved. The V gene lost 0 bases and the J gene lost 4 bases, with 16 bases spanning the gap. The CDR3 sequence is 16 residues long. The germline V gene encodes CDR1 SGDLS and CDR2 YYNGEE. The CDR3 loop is CASSVDQGLSRETQYF. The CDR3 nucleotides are TGTGCCAGCAGCGTAGATCAAGGATTGAGTAGAGAGACCCAGTACTTC.

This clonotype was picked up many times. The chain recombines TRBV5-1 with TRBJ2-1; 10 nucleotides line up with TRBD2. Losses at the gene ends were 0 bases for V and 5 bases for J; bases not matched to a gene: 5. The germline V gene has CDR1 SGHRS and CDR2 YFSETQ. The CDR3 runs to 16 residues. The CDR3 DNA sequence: TGCGCCAGCAGCTTGGGTCTAGCGGGAGACCACAATGAGCAGTTCTTC. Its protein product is CASSLGLAGDHNEQFF.

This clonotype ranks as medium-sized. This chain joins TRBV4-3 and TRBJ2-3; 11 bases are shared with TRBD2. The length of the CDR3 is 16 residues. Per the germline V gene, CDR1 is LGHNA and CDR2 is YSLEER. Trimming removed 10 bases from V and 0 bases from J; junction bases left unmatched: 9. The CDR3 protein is CAKQWASGGSTDTQYF. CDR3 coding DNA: TGCGCCAAGCAGTGGGCTAGCGGGGGGAGCACAGATACGCAGTATTTT.

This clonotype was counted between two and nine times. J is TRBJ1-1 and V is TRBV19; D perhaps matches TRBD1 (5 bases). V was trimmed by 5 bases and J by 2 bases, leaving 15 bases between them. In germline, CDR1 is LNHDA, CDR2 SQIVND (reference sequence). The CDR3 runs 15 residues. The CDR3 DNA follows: TGTGCCAGTAGTCTTGTAGGGGTTTCAAACACTGAAGCTTTCTTT. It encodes CASSLVGVSNTEAFF.

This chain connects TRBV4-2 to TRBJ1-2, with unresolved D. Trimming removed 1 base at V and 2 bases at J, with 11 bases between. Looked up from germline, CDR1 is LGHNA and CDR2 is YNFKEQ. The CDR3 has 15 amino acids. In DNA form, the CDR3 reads TGTGCCAGCAGCCAAGGACTGGGAGAAAACTATGGCTACACCTTC. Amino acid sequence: CASSQGLGENYGYTF.

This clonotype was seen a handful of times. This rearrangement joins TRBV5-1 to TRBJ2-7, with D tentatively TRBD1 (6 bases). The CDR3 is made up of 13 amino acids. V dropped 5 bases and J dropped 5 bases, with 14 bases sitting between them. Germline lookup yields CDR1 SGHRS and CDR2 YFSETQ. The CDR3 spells CASSPGEIHEQYF. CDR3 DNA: TGCGCCAGCAGTCCAGGGGAAATCCACGAGCAGTACTTC.

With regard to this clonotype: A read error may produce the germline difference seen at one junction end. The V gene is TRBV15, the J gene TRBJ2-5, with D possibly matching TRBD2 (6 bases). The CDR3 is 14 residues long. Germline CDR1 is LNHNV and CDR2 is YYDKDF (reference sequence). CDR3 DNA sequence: TGTGCCACCAGCAGAAAACTGGAGGGAGAGGCCCAGTACTTC. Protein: CATSRKLEGEAQYF.

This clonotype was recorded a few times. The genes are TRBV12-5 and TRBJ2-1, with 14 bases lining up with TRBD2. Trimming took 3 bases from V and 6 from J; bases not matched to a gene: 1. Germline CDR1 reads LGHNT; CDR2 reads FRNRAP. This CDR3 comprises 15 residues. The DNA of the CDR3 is TGTGCTAGTGGTTTTGGACTAGCGGGAGGCAATGAGCAGTTCTTC. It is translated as CASGFGLAGGNEQFF.

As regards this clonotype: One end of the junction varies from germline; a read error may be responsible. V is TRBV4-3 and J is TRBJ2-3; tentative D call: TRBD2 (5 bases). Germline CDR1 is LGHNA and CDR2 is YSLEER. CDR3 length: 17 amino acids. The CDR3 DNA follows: TGCGCCAGCAACCAAGATGTAGGCGGGCGGCGGACAGATACGCAGTATTTT. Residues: CASNQDVGGRRTDTQYF.